The rows below give T cell receptor beta chains drawn from one sample of a study of T cell responses to AZD1222 COVID-19 vaccine. Here immunoSEQ multiplex PCR was the method, and the copy in TCRdb shows in-frame clones only, minus some. The sample holds 50,000 or so clones, 88% seen once. The source material was peripheral blood, sampled on day 0 of AZD1222 vaccination. The receptors here all came from an adult in good health. Both conserved end residues are part of each CDR3. A D gene is named only where the DNA matches it firmly. Clone size, where shown, is once, few, many, or a class for clones that have expanded.

>-|TRBJ2-7|TRBV20-1|-
TGCAGTGCTAGTCCCCCCAGGGGCCACTACGAGCAGTACTTC
CSASPPRGHYEQYF
>-|TRBJ1-2|TRBV7-2|TRBD1
TGTGCCAGCAGCTCCAGACAGGGGGGCTATGGCTACACCTTC
CASSSRQGGYGYTF
>once|TRBJ2-1|TRBV7-3|-
TGTGCCAGCAGCCCTAAAAGTGGGCGCAGCTCCTACAATGAGCAGTTCTTC
CASSPKSGRSSYNEQFF
>-|TRBJ2-1|TRBV7-2|-
TGTGCCAGCAGCTACGACAGGATGGTCAACAATGAGCAGTTCTTC
CASSYDRMVNNEQFF
>few|TRBJ2-7|TRBV5-1|TRBD2
TGCGCCAGCAGCTTGTCGGCTAGCGGGAGTAAGGCCTACGAGCAGTACTTC
CASSLSASGSKAYEQYF
>-|TRBJ2-1|TRBV18|-
TGTGCCAGCTCACCAGACAATGAGCAGTTCTTC
CASSPDNEQFF
>-|TRBJ1-4|TRBV24-1|-
TGTGCCACCAGTGACTCAGGGGCAACTAATGAAAAACTGTTTTTT
CATSDSGATNEKLFF
>-|TRBJ2-7|TRBV30|TRBD2
TGTGCCTGGAGTGCTCGTGGCGGGGGGGAAGCTGGGCAGTACTTC
CAWSARGGGEAGQYF
>-|TRBJ2-5|TRBV7-2|TRBD1
TGTGCCAGCAGCGATAGGACAGGGCAAGAGACCCAGTACTTC
CASSDRTGQETQYF
>few|TRBJ1-2|TRBV7-9|-
TGTGCCAGCAGCTTAGCAGGGGGAGGCTACACCTTC
CASSLAGGGYTF
>-|TRBJ2-7|TRBV30|-
TGTGCCTGGAGTCAGGCCCTAGCCGAGCAGTACTTC
CAWSQALAEQYF
>-|TRBJ2-1|TRBV10-2|TRBD2
TGCGCCAGCAGTGAGCCTACCGGGACTAGCGGGAGCGGGGGCAATGAGCAGTTCTTC
CASSEPTGTSGSGGNEQFF
>-|TRBJ2-1|TRBV3-1/TRBV3-2|-
TGTGCCAGCACGACCACTGGGACGGCTAATGAGCAGTTCTTC
CASTTTGTANEQFF
>once|TRBJ2-2|TRBV4-2|-
TGTGCCAGCAGCCCCAGAGTTGGCGCGGCGAACACCGGGGAGCTGTTTTTT
CASSPRVGAANTGELFF
>-|TRBJ2-3|TRBV29-1|-
TGCAGCGTTGGGTCAGGGAGGACAGATACGCAGTATTTT
CSVGSGRTDTQYF
>-|TRBJ1-1|TRBV7-2|-
TGTGCCAGCAGCTTAGCGAGGACAGTCACTGAAGCTTTCTTT
CASSLARTVTEAFF
>-|TRBJ1-4|TRBV7-2|-
TGTGCCAGCAGCTCTGACAGCTTTGGTGAAAAACTGTTTTTT
CASSSDSFGEKLFF
>once|TRBJ1-2|TRBV6-5|TRBD1
TGTGCCAGCAGGGGACAGGGGACTACTGGCTACACCTTC
CASRGQGTTGYTF
>-|TRBJ2-1|TRBV25-1|TRBD2
TGTGCCAGCAGCCCCCAGACTAGCCCGTTAAGGGAGCAGTTCTTC
CASSPQTSPLREQFF
>once|TRBJ2-1|TRBV27|TRBD2
TGTGCCAGCAGTTTATCGGGCGGACGACCCTGGGGTAGCGGGAGCAGCTTAGGGCAGTTCTTC
CASSLSGGRPWGSGSSLGQFF
>-|TRBJ1-2|TRBV7-2|TRBD1
TGTGCCAGCAGCTACCAGACAGGGAACTATGGCTACACCTTC
CASSYQTGNYGYTF
>once|TRBJ2-7|TRBV5-6|-
TGTGCCAGCAGCTTGGGACAGAAGGCTCTAGAGCAGTACTTC
CASSLGQKALEQYF
>-|TRBJ2-1|TRBV4-3|TRBD2
TGCGCCAGCAGCCACAGGACTAGCGTGGATGAGCAGTTCTTC
CASSHRTSVDEQFF
>-|TRBJ2-4|TRBV6-2/TRBV6-3|-
TGTGCCAGCAGTGCGTGGGTTGTGCCCAAAAACATTCAGTACTTC
CASSAWVVPKNIQYF
>-|TRBJ2-7|TRBV7-9|-
TGTGCCAGCAGCTTAGGAGGAAACTCCTACGAGCAGTACTTC
CASSLGGNSYEQYF
>-|TRBJ2-3|TRBV7-9|TRBD2
TGTGCCAGCAGCAACGGACTAGCGGGAGGTCAAGATACGCAGTATTTT
CASSNGLAGGQDTQYF
>-|TRBJ2-3|TRBV7-3|TRBD2
TGTGCCAGCAGTTTGCGACTAGCGGGAGCCGATACGCAGTATTTT
CASSLRLAGADTQYF
>-|TRBJ2-5|TRBV19|-
TGTGCCAGTAGGAATAGCGGCCAAGAGACCCAGTACTTC
CASRNSGQETQYF
>few|TRBJ2-2|TRBV2|TRBD2
TGTGCCAGCAGTGAATGGCCTAGCGGCACGAACACCGGGGAGCTGTTTTTT
CASSEWPSGTNTGELFF